The subject of this entry is one T cell receptor (beta chain). Its target is not known. This record belongs to a study of cytomegalovirus exposure and HLA in healthy donors. Study conclusions and caveats: In terms of immune exposure information, only CMV serostatus was available. V- and J-gene trimming in TCR beta was tied to a missense DCLRE1C variant by an analysis performed later.

This CDR3 region has 13 residues. Germline V gives CDR1 SGHRS, CDR2 YFSETQ. V gave up 4 bases and J gave up 0 bases, with 6 bases separating them. Both 60 Vbeta primers and 13 Jbeta primers went into the PCR. This table comes from immunoSEQ multiplex PCR, and its TCRdb copy is limited to in-frame clones, with some not included. The data show about 150,000 clones, 65% to 80% seen once. The V and J genes are TRBV5-1 and TRBJ2-3, with D possibly being TRBD2 (5 bases). The sample taken for sequencing was PBMCs. The clonotype was recovered from a man in his forties or fifties in good health and CMV-seropositive. CDR3 amino acids: CASSPGSTDTQYF. CDR3 coding DNA: TGCGCCAGCAGCCCGGGGAGCACAGATACGCAGTATTTT.